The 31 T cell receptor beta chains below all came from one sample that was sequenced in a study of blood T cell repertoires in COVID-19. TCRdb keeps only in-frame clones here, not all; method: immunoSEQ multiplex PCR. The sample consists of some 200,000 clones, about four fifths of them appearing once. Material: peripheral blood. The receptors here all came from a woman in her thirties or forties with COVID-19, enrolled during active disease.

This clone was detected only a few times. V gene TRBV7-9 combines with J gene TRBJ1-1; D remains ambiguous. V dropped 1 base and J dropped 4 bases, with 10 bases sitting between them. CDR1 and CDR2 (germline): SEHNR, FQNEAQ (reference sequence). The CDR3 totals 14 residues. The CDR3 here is CASSLGGAGTEAFF. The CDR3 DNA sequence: TGTGCCAGCAGCTTAGGCGGAGCGGGCACTGAAGCTTTCTTT.

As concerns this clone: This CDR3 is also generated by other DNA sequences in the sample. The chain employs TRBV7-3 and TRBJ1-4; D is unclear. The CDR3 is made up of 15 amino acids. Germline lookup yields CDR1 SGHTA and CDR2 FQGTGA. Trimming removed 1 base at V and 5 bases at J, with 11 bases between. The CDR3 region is CASSLNGGPNEKLFF. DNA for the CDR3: TGTGCCAGCAGCTTAAACGGCGGTCCAAATGAAAAACTGTTTTTT.

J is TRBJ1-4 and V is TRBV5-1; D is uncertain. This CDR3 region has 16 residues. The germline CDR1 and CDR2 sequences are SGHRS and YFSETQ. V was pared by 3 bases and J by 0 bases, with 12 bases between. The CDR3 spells CASSSQPEATNEKLFF. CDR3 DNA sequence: TGCGCCAGCAGCTCACAGCCCGAAGCAACTAATGAAAAACTGTTTTTT. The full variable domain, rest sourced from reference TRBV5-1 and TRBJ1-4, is KAGVTQTPRYLIKTRGQQVTLSCSPISGHRSVSWYQQTPGQGLQFLFEYFSETQRNKGNFPGRFSGRQFSNSRSEMNVSTLELGDSALYLCASSSQPEATNEKLFFGSGTQLSVL.

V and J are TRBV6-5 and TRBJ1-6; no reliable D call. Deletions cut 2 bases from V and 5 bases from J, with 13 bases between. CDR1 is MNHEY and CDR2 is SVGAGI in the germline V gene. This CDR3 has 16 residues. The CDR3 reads CASSYRGRLDNSPLHF. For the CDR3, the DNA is TGTGCCAGCAGTTACCGTGGGCGTTTGGATAATTCACCCCTCCACTTT.

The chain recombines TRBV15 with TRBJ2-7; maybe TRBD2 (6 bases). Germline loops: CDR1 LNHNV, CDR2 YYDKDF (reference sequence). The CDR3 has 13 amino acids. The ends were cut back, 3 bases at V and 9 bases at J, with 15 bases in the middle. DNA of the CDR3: TGTGCCACCAGCAGGGGGGAGGCAGGGAGGCAGTACGTC. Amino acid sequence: CATSRGEAGRQYV.

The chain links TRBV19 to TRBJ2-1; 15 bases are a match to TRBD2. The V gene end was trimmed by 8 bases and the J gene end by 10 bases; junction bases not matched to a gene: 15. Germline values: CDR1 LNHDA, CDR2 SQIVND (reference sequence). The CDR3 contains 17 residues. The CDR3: CASSGLAGGRENSEQFF. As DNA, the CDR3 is TGTGCCAGTTCGGGACTAGCGGGAGGAAGGGAGAATTCCGAGCAGTTCTTC.

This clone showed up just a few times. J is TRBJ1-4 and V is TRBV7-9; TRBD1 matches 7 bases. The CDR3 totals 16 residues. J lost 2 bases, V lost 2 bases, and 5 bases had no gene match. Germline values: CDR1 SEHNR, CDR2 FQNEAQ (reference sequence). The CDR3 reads CASSLRGQITNEKLFF. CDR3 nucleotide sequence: TGTGCCAGCAGCTTAAGGGGACAGATCACTAATGAAAAACTGTTTTTT.

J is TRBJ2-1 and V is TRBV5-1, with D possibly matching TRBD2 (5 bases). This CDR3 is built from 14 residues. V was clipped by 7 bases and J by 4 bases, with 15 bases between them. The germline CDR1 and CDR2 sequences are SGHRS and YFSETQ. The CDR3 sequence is CASRPSMGYNEQFF. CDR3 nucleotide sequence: TGCGCCAGCCGCCCTAGCATGGGGTACAATGAGCAGTTCTTC.

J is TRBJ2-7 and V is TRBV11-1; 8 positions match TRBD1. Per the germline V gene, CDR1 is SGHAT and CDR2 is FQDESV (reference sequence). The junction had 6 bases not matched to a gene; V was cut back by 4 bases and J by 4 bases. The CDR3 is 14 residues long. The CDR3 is CASSSGNRGYEQYF. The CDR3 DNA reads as TGTGCCAGCAGCTCCGGTAACAGGGGGTACGAGCAGTACTTC.

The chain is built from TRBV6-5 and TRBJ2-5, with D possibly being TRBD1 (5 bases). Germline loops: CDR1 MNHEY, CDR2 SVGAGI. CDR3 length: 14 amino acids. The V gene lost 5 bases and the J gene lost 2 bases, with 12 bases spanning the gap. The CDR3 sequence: CASSRQGGQETQYF. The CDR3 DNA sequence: TGTGCCAGCAGTAGGCAGGGTGGGCAAGAGACCCAGTACTTC.

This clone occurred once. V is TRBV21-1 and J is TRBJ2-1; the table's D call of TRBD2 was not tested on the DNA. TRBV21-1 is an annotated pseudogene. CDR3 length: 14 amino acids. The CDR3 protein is CASSKGKDCNEQFF. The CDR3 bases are TGTGCCAGCAGCAAAGGGAAAGACTGTAATGAGCAGTTCTTC.

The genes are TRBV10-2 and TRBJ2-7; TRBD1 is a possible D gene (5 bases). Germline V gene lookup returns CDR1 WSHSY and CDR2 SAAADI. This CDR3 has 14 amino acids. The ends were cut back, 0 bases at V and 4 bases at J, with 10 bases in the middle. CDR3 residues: CASSESGRRYEQYF. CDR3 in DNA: TGCGCCAGCAGTGAGTCGGGGCGGAGATACGAGCAGTACTTC.

The CDR3 region is CASSRRRGYTF. The CDR3 DNA is TGTGCCAGTTCCCGGCGGAGAGGCTACACCTTC. The gene calls are TRBV7-9 and TRBJ1-2; no firm D call. The CDR3 spans 11 residues. Trimming left V 9 bases short and J 8 bases short, with 13 bases between. Germline assignment: CDR1 SEHNR and CDR2 FQNEAQ (reference sequence).

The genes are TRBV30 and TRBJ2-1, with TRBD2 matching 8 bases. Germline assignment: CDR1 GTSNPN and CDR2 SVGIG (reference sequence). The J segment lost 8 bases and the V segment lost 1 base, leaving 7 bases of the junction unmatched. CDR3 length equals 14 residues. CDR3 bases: TGTGCCTGGAGTGAGACGGGGGGGTCGGATGAGCAGTTCTTC. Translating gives CAWSETGGSDEQFF. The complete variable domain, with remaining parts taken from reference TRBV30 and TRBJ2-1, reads SQTIHQWPATLVQPVGSPLSLECTVEGTSNPNLYWYRQAAGRGLQLLFYSVGIGQISSEVPQNLSASRPQDRQFILSSKKLLLSDSGFYLCAWSETGGSDEQFFGPGTRLTVL.

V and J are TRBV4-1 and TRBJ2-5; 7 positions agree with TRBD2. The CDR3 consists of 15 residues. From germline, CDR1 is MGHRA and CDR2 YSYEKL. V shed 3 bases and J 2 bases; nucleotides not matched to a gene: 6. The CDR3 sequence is CASSQIRLAQETQYF. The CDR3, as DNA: TGCGCCAGCAGCCAGATTCGACTAGCTCAAGAGACCCAGTACTTC.

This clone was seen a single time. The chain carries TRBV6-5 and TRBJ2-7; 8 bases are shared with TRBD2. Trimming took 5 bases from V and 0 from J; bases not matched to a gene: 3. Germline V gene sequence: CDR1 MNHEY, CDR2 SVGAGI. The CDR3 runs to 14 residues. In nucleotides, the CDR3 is TGTGCCAGCAGTACTAGCGGAAGCTCCTACGAGCAGTACTTC. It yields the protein CASSTSGSSYEQYF.

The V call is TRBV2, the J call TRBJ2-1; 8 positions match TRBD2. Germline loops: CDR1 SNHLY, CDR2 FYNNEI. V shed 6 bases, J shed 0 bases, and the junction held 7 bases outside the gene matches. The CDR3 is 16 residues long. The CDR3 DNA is TGTGCCAGCAGCGGGGGGGGACGGAGCTCCTACAATGAGCAGTTCTTC. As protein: CASSGGGRSSYNEQFF.

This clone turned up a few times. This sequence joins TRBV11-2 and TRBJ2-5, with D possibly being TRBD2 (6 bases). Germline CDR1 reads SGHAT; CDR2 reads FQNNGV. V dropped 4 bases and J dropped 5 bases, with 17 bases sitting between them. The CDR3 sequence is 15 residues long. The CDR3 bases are TGTGCCAGCAGCTCGACTAGGGACGGCATGGAGACCCAGTACTTC. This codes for CASSSTRDGMETQYF.

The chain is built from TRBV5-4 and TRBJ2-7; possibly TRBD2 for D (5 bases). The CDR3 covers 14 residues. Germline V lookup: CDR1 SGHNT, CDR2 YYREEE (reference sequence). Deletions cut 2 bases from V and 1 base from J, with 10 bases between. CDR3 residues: CASSFPAESYEQYF. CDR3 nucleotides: TGTGCCAGCAGCTTCCCAGCGGAGTCCTACGAGCAGTACTTC.

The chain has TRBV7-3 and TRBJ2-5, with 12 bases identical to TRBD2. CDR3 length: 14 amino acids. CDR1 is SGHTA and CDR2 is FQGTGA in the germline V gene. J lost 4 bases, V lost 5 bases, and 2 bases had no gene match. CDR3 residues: CASSPSGGVETQYF. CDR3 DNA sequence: TGTGCCAGCAGCCCTAGCGGGGGGGTAGAGACCCAGTACTTC. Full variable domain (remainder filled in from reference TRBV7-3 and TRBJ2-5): GAGVSQTPSNKVTEKGKYVELRCDPISGHTALYWYRQSLGQGPEFLIYFQGTGAADDSGLPNDRFFAVRPEGSVSTLKIQRTERGDSAVYLCASSPSGGVETQYFGPGTRLLVL.

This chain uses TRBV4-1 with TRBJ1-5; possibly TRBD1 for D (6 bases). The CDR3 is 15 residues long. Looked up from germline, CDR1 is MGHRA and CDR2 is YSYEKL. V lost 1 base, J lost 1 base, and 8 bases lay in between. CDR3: CASSQGGTSNQPQHF. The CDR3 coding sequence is TGCGCCAGCAGCCAAGGGGGGACAAGCAATCAGCCCCAGCATTTT.

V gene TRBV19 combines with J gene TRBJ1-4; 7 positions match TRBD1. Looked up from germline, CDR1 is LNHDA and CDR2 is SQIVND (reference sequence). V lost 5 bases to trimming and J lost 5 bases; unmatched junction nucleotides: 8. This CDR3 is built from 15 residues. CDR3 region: CASSRWTGPNEKLFF. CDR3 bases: TGTGCCAGTAGTCGCTGGACAGGCCCGAATGAAAAACTGTTTTTT.

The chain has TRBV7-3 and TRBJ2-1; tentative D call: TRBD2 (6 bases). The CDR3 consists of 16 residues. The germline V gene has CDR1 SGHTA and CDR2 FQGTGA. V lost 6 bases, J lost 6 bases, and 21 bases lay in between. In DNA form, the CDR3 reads TGTGCCAGCAGTGGGGGGAGCGGCCTCGCCGGCAATGAGCAGTTCTTC. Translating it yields CASSGGSGLAGNEQFF.

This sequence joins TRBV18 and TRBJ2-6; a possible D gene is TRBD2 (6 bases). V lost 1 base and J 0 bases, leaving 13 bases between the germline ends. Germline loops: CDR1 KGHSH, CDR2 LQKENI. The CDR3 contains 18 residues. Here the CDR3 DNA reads TGTGCCAGCTCACCACGTCCTGGGACTTTCTCTGGGGCCAACGTCCTGACTTTC. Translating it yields CASSPRPGTFSGANVLTF.

DNA for the CDR3: TGTGCCAGCAGCCCCAACGCGGGCACAGATACGCAGTATTTT. It yields the protein CASSPNAGTDTQYF. V and J are TRBV7-8 and TRBJ2-3; no clear D gene. Germline V CDR1 and CDR2: SGHVS, FQNEAQ. Trimming shortened V by 5 bases and J by 1 base, and 10 bases separated the two germline ends. This CDR3 has 14 amino acids.

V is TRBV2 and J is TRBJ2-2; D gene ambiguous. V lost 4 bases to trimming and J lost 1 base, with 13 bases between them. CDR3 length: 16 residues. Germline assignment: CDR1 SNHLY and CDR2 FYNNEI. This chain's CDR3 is CASSVRISKNTGELFF. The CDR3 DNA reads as TGTGCCAGCAGTGTGCGTATTAGCAAGAACACCGGGGAGCTGTTTTTT.

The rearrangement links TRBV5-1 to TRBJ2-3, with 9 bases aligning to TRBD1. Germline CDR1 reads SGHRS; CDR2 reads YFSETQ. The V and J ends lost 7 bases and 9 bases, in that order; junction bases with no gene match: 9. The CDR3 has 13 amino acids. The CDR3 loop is CASGGTGQATQYF. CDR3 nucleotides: TGCGCCAGCGGGGGGACAGGGCAGGCCACGCAGTATTTT.

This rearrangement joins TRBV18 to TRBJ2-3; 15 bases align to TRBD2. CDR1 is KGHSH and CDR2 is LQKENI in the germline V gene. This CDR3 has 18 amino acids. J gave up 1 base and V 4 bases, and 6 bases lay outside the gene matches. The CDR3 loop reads CASSRPGTSGGRTDTQYF. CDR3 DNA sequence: TGTGCCAGCTCACGCCCCGGGACTAGCGGGGGGCGCACAGATACGCAGTATTTT.

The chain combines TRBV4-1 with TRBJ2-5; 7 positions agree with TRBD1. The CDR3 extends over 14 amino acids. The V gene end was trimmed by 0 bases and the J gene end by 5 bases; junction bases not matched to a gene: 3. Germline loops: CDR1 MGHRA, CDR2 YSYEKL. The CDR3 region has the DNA TGCGCCAGCAGCCAAGATAGGGGGCTGGAGACCCAGTACTTC. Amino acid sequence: CASSQDRGLETQYF.

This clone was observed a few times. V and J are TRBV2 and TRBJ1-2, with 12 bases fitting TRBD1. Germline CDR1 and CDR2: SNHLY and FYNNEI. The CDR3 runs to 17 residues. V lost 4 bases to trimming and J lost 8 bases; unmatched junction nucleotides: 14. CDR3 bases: TGTGCCAGCAGTGGAGGGGGGACAGGGGGCCTACGTGAAGGCTACACCTTC. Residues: CASSGGGTGGLREGYTF.

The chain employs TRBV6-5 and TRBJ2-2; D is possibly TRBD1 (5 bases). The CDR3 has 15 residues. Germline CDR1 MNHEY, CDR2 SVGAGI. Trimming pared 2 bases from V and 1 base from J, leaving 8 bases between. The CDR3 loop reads CASSYDRGNTGELFF. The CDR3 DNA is TGTGCCAGCAGTTACGACAGAGGGAACACCGGGGAGCTGTTTTTT.